The 15 T cell receptor beta chains given below trace back to one sample, sequenced in a study of blood T cell repertoires in COVID-19. Using immunoSEQ multiplex PCR, the repertoire was profiled, and TCRdb retains in-frame clones only, with some absent. The data show approximately 150,000 clones, approximately 81% seen once. The specimen sequenced was peripheral blood. Source of these receptors: a man in his 60s with acute or convalescent COVID-19.

The J gene is TRBJ2-3, the V gene TRBV6-5; the match to TRBD2 covers 9 bases. Germline V CDR1 and CDR2: MNHEY, SVGAGI. V dropped 3 bases and J dropped 4; count of bases not matched to a gene: 5. This CDR3 is 15 amino acids long. This chain's CDR3 is CASSYAGGPSDTQYF. The CDR3 nucleotides read TGTGCCAGCAGTTATGCGGGAGGGCCCTCAGATACGCAGTATTTT.

V gene TRBV19 combines with J gene TRBJ2-2; 9 bases are a match to TRBD2. The CDR3 loop spans 15 amino acids. CDR1 and CDR2 from the germline V gene are LNHDA and SQIVND (reference sequence). V lost 7 bases to trimming and J lost 1 base; unmatched junction nucleotides: 4. CDR3 coding DNA: TGTGCCAGTAATAGCGGGGGTATGAACACCGGGGAGCTGTTTTTT. This translates into CASNSGGMNTGELFF.

The gene calls are TRBV25-1 and TRBJ1-1; 7 bases agree with TRBD1. The CDR3 is made up of 15 amino acids. The trim removed 4 bases at V and 0 bases at J, leaving 5 bases unmatched. Germline CDR1 is MGHDK and CDR2 is SYGVNS. CDR3 in DNA: TGTGCCAGCAGTGTTCGACAGGGACTGAACACTGAAGCTTTCTTT. Protein: CASSVRQGLNTEAFF.

This chain connects TRBV12-5 to TRBJ2-4, with 11 bases lining up with TRBD2. CDR1 LGHNT and CDR2 FRNRAP come from the germline V gene. Trimming at V came to 0 bases and at J to 11 bases, leaving 6 bases not matched to a gene. The CDR3 contains 15 residues. As DNA, the CDR3 is TGTGCTAGTGGTTTGGTACTAGCGGGGGTCGTTCTTCAGTACTTC. Residues: CASGLVLAGVVLQYF.

V gene TRBV13 combines with J gene TRBJ1-2; 10 nucleotides agree with TRBD1. Germline values: CDR1 PRHDT, CDR2 FYEKMQ (reference sequence). V lost 5 bases to trimming and J lost 5 bases; unmatched junction nucleotides: 11. The CDR3 consists of 16 residues. The CDR3 reads CASSLLFGTGEYGYTF. CDR3 bases: TGTGCCAGCAGCCTACTCTTTGGGACAGGGGAATATGGCTACACCTTC.

Regarding this clone: A much larger clonotype is one base distant, so this may be a read error. The V and J genes are TRBV7-8 and TRBJ2-7; TRBD1 aligns across 7 bases. The CDR3 is 12 residues long. V shed 3 bases and J 6 bases; nucleotides not matched to a gene: 2. Germline loops: CDR1 SGHVS, CDR2 FQNEAQ. The CDR3 loop reads CASSFDRAEQYF. DNA of the CDR3: TGTGCCAGCAGCTTCGACAGGGCCGAGCAGTACTTC.

CDR3 nucleotides: TGTGCCAGCAGCCTGGCTGGTGGCAAGACCCAGTACTTC. Translated: CASSLAGGKTQYF. This chain links TRBV5-4 with TRBJ2-5; no reliable D call. Germline CDR1 reads SGHNT; CDR2 reads YYREEE (reference sequence). Deletions cut 4 bases from V and 6 bases from J, with 13 bases between. The CDR3 is made up of 13 amino acids. The whole variable domain, filled in from reference TRBV5-4 and TRBJ2-5, reads ETGVTQSPTHLIKTRGQQVTLRCSSQSGHNTVSWYQQALGQGPQFIFQYYREEENGRGNFPPRFSGLQFPNYSSELNVNALELDDSALYLCASSLAGGKTQYFGPGTRLLVL.

The chain uses TRBV3-1 (or the pseudogene TRBV3-2) and TRBJ2-1; TRBD2 matches at 11 bases. J gave up 9 bases and V 3 bases, and 7 bases lay outside the gene matches. This CDR3 is 15 amino acids long. From germline, CDR1 is LGHDT and CDR2 YNNKEL (reference sequence). CDR3 coding DNA: TGTGCCAGCAGCCAGGTAGCGGGAGGGTCGAGTGAGCAGTTCTTC. This codes for CASSQVAGGSSEQFF.

This rearrangement joins TRBV20-1 to TRBJ2-5; either TRBD1 or TRBD2 may supply D (6 bases each). Trimming removed 3 bases at V and 0 bases at J, with 17 bases between. The length of the CDR3 is 16 residues. The germline V gene has CDR1 DFQATT and CDR2 SNEGSKA (reference sequence). Here the CDR3 reads CSASGGRFPHQETQYF. CDR3 sequence (DNA): TGCAGTGCTAGTGGGGGGCGGTTTCCCCACCAAGAGACCCAGTACTTC.

This sequence joins TRBV7-3 and TRBJ1-4, with 7 bases that match TRBD1. In germline, CDR1 is SGHTA, CDR2 FQGTGA. V was clipped by 5 bases and J by 5 bases; unmatched bases: 2. CDR3 length equals 13 residues. The CDR3 region is CASSQGQNEKLFF. CDR3 bases: TGTGCCAGCAGCCAGGGACAGAATGAAAAACTGTTTTTT.

This sequence joins TRBV19 and TRBJ1-2; tentative D call: TRBD1 (6 bases). Germline CDR1 is LNHDA and CDR2 is SQIVND (reference sequence). This CDR3 spans 12 amino acids. With 4 bases removed from V and 8 bases from J, the gap between germline ends came to 11 bases. CDR3 bases: TGTGCCAGTAGTAGTACAGGACAGGGCTACACCTTC. Translation: CASSSTGQGYTF. Full variable domain (missing parts from reference TRBV19 and TRBJ1-2): DGGITQSPKYLFRKEGQNVTLSCEQNLNHDAMYWYRQDPGQGLRLIYYSQIVNDFQKGDIAEGYSVSREKKESFPLTVTSAQKNPTAFYLCASSSTGQGYTFGSGTRLTVV.

The gene calls are TRBV5-4 and TRBJ2-7; D is unresolved. The CDR3 extends over 13 amino acids. The germline V gene encodes CDR1 SGHNT and CDR2 YYREEE (reference sequence). V shed 0 bases and J shed 7 bases, with 11 bases lying between them. CDR3 residues: CASSLAVFDEQYF. The DNA for the CDR3 is TGTGCCAGCAGCTTGGCGGTTTTTGATGAGCAGTACTTC.

This clone was detected only a few times. The chain uses TRBV27 and TRBJ1-5, with D possibly matching TRBD1 (6 bases). V was trimmed by 0 bases and J by 7 bases, leaving 16 bases between them. Germline V CDR1 and CDR2: MNHEY, SMNVEV (reference sequence). The CDR3 runs 16 residues. Here the CDR3 reads CASSLSFQGINQPQHF. The CDR3 DNA reads as TGTGCCAGCAGTTTATCGTTCCAGGGGATTAACCAGCCCCAGCATTTT.

The chain uses TRBV19 and TRBJ2-2; TRBD2 agrees at 10 bases. This CDR3 region has 17 residues. The germline gives CDR1 LNHDA, CDR2 SQIVND (reference sequence). J lost 4 bases, V lost 1 base, and 6 bases had no gene match. The CDR3, as DNA: TGTGCCAGTAGTATAGCTACTAGCGGGGCCTCCACCGGGGAGCTGTTTTTT. Protein sequence: CASSIATSGASTGELFF.

The chain is built from TRBV5-1 and TRBJ2-2; 8 nucleotides line up with TRBD1. V dropped 2 bases and J dropped 0; count of bases not matched to a gene: 3. The CDR3 spans 16 residues. CDR1 SGHRS and CDR2 YFSETQ come from the germline V gene. The CDR3 bases are TGCGCCAGCAGCTTTGTACAGGGGGCGAACACCGGGGAGCTGTTTTTT. Encoded protein: CASSFVQGANTGELFF. The variable domain in full, completed from reference TRBV5-1 and TRBJ2-2, reads KAGVTQTPRYLIKTRGQQVTLSCSPISGHRSVSWYQQTPGQGLQFLFEYFSETQRNKGNFPGRFSGRQFSNSRSEMNVSTLELGDSALYLCASSFVQGANTGELFFGEGSRLTVL.